Reported below is one TCR beta chain. Its target is unknown. The junction differs from germline at one of its ends, possibly a read error. This record comes from a study of cytomegalovirus exposure and HLA in healthy donors. PCR employed 60 Vbeta and 13 Jbeta primers. Data came from immunoSEQ multiplex PCR; TCRdb stores just in-frame clones and leaves some out. The profile covers roughly 240,000 clones, with roughly 82% appearing a single time and approximately 5.3% taken by the ten largest. Study-level findings and limits: Later work found most CMV-associated TCR beta chains apparently HLA-restricted.

This receptor was identified in a woman in her 40s in good health and CMV-seropositive. The source material was PBMCs.

CDR3 sequence reads: CASALTLEAQYF. The DNA for the CDR3 is TGTGCTAGTGCCCTCACTTTAGAGGCCCAGTACTTC. This sequence joins TRBV12-5 and TRBJ2-5; unclear D gene. The CDR3 covers 12 residues. The germline CDR1 and CDR2 sequences are LGHNT and FRNRAP. The full variable domain, rest sourced from reference TRBV12-5 and TRBJ2-5, is DARVTQTPRHKVTEMGQEVTMRCQPILGHNTVFWYRQTMMQGLELLAYFRNRAPLDDSGMPKDRFSAEMPDATLATLKIQPSEPRDSAVYFCASALTLEAQYFGPGTRLLVL.